Listed below are T cell receptor beta chains from one sample, sequenced in a study of T-cell reconstitution after alpha-beta-depleted transplantation in children. Using its own MiXCR run on the PCR reads, TCRdb lists one record per CDR3 protein. The sample shows hundreds of thousands of distinct CDR3 sequences, roughly a tenth of them seen only once. The sample here was PBMCs, taken before TCRalphabeta/CD19-depleted stem cell transplant. Source of these receptors: a child aged 2-15 years with inherited bone marrow failure, due to receive a stem cell transplant. Both conserved end residues are part of each CDR3. A D gene is named only where the DNA matches it firmly. Some rows mark clone size as missing; the rest say once, few, many or name a class of expanded clone.

clone_size	v_call	j_call	d_call	cdr3_nt	cdr3_aa
-	TRBV30	TRBJ2-2	-	TGTGCCTGGAGTGTGGCGAACACCGGGGAGCTGTTTTTT	CAWSVANTGELFF
many	TRBV4-2	TRBJ2-3	-	TGTGCCAGCAGCCAAGTTGATCGGGAGACTGATACGCAGTATTTT	CASSQVDRETDTQYF
many	TRBV20-1	TRBJ2-4	-	TGCAGTGCTAAGAGGTCCGATCGGGGAGCCAAAAACATTCAGTACTTC	CSAKRSDRGAKNIQYF
many	TRBV6-2/TRBV6-3	TRBJ2-3	-	TGTGCCAGACCAGAAATAGCGGAAACAGATACGCAGTATTTT	CARPEIAETDTQYF
many	TRBV5-5	TRBJ2-6	-	TGTGCCAGCAGTTACTACAGCACCTACAGCTCTGGGGCCAACGTCCTGACTTTC	CASSYYSTYSSGANVLTF
many	TRBV6-2/TRBV6-3	TRBJ1-2	-	TGTGCCAGCAGACCGGGACCGTCCTATGGCTACACCTTC	CASRPGPSYGYTF
many	TRBV30	TRBJ2-3	-	TGTGCCTGGAGTCCCAGACAGGCGTATAGCACAGATACGCAGTATTTT	CAWSPRQAYSTDTQYF
many	TRBV7-9	TRBJ2-5	-	TGTGCCAGCAGCCATGAACCGGGGCCTCCACTATCTGAGACCCAGTACTTC	CASSHEPGPPLSETQYF
many	TRBV6-5	TRBJ1-3	-	TGTGCCAGCAGTTACAAGGGCCCCAGCTCTGGAAACACCATATATTTT	CASSYKGPSSGNTIYF
-	TRBV6-5	TRBJ1-5	-	TGTGCCAGCAGTTACCTTCCAGGGGTCTCAGATACGCAGCATTTT	CASSYLPGVSDTQHF
many	TRBV5-1	TRBJ2-3	TRBD2	TGCGCCAGCAGCTTGTCAGCGGGAGGCACAGATACGCAGTATTTT	CASSLSAGGTDTQYF
many	TRBV7-9	TRBJ2-4	-	TGTGCCAGCAGTTTAGACAGGGAGGGAAACATTCAGTACTTC	CASSLDREGNIQYF
many	TRBV7-9	TRBJ2-2	-	TGTGCCAGCAGCGTAGAACAGATTACCGGGGAGCTGTTTTTT	CASSVEQITGELFF
many	TRBV5-1	TRBJ1-4	TRBD1	TGCGCCAGCAGCTTTCAACAGGGGGGAGATGAAAAACTGTTTTTT	CASSFQQGGDEKLFF
many	TRBV6-5	TRBJ1-1	-	TGTGCCAGCAGTCAGGGTTACGCTGAAGCTTTCTTT	CASSQGYAEAFF
many	TRBV2	TRBJ2-4	-	TGTGCCAGCAACTTGGGCCTAAACATTCAGTACTTC	CASNLGLNIQYF
-	TRBV6-1	TRBJ2-3	TRBD2	TGTGCCAGCAGAGCGGGGGGCGCGGGAGATACGCAGTATTTT	CASRAGGAGDTQYF
many	TRBV5-1	TRBJ2-2	-	TGCGCCAGCAGCTCGGCTCGACTGGCAGGAGGGGAGCTGTTTTTT	CASSSARLAGGELFF
few	TRBV5-1	TRBJ1-6	-	TGCGCCAGCAGCTTGGAGCCCGACGATTCACCCCTCCACTTT	CASSLEPDDSPLHF
many	TRBV28	TRBJ2-3	-	TGTGCCAGCACTTGGGGCGGGACCCGCACAGATACGCAGTATTTT	CASTWGGTRTDTQYF
-	TRBV6-1	TRBJ2-3	-	TGTGCCAGCAGTGCGATCAGGGGTACTTCTAGCACAGATACGCAGTATTTT	CASSAIRGTSSTDTQYF
many	TRBV5-1	TRBJ2-1	TRBD1	TGCGCCAGCAGCCAACTACAGGGGGCGGGAGTGGGGCAGTTCTTC	CASSQLQGAGVGQFF
many	TRBV10-3	TRBJ2-7	-	TGTGCCATCAGGGCAGGGGAGGGTTACGAGCAGTACTTC	CAIRAGEGYEQYF
many	TRBV18	TRBJ1-1	-	TGTGCCAGCTCACCACTCGCAAGGACACCTTCTGAAGCTTTCTTT	CASSPLARTPSEAFF
few	TRBV4-3	TRBJ1-6	-	TGCGCCAGCAGCCAAGATTACAGGGAGGATTCACCCCTCCACTTT	CASSQDYREDSPLHF
-	TRBV6-2/TRBV6-3	TRBJ2-7	-	TGTGCCAGCAGTCCGAGACTACGCCTCTCCTACGAGCAGTACTTC	CASSPRLRLSYEQYF
few	TRBV28	TRBJ2-7	TRBD2	TGTGCCAGCAGTGGACTAGCGGGAGAGTTCTACGAGCAGTACTTC	CASSGLAGEFYEQYF
many	TRBV20-1	TRBJ2-2	TRBD1	TGCAGTGCAGCCGGGACAGATATCACCGGGGAGCTGTTTTTT	CSAAGTDITGELFF
-	TRBV6-5	TRBJ2-3	TRBD2	TGTGCCAGCAGAACATTGCTGGGACTAGCGACAGATACGCAGTATTTT	CASRTLLGLATDTQYF
many	TRBV7-2	TRBJ2-1	TRBD2	TGTGCCAGCAGCCATCGGACTAGCGGGAGGGCCAATGAGCAGTTCTTC	CASSHRTSGRANEQFF
many	TRBV6-5	TRBJ2-5	-	TGTGCCAGCAGTTACTCGAGGGGGGAGACCCAGTACTTC	CASSYSRGETQYF
few	TRBV6-5	TRBJ2-7	-	TGTGCCAGCAGTTACCGACAGCCCCTCTACGAGCAGTACTTC	CASSYRQPLYEQYF
many	TRBV29-1	TRBJ2-1	TRBD2	TGCAGCGTTCCCGGGACTAGCGGGGATGAGCAGTTCTTC	CSVPGTSGDEQFF
many	TRBV3-1	TRBJ2-3	-	TGTGCCAGCAGCCAAGAAGGGGCGGGAATCACAGATACGCAGTATTTT	CASSQEGAGITDTQYF
many	TRBV7-9	TRBJ1-5	-	TGTGCCAGATTAGGGGGGGCTGGCAATCAGCCCCAGCATTTT	CARLGGAGNQPQHF
-	TRBV20-1	TRBJ2-1	-	TGCAGTGCTAGAGATTGGGAAGTTTCCTCCTACAATGAGCAGTTCTTC	CSARDWEVSSYNEQFF
few	TRBV6-5	TRBJ1-5	TRBD1	TGTGCCAGCAGTTACACACTGGGACAGGGGAATCAGCCCCAGCATTTT	CASSYTLGQGNQPQHF
many	TRBV4-3	TRBJ1-2	TRBD1	TGCGCCAGCAGCCAAGGGACAGGGGGCTGGGGTGGCTACACCTTC	CASSQGTGGWGGYTF
few	TRBV19	TRBJ1-1	-	TGTGCCAGTAGTATAGATCGTAGTGGCACTGAAGCTTTCTTT	CASSIDRSGTEAFF
many	TRBV5-1	TRBJ2-5	TRBD1	TGCGCCAGCAGCTTGGTACAGGGGGCTGAGACCCAGTACTTC	CASSLVQGAETQYF
many	TRBV27	TRBJ1-5	-	TGTGCCAGCAGTTCACATTTTAGCAATCAGCCCCAGCATTTT	CASSSHFSNQPQHF
many	TRBV29-1	TRBJ2-3	-	TGCAGCGTTGTACTAGCCCCTAGCACAGATACGCAGTATTTT	CSVVLAPSTDTQYF
many	TRBV6-2/TRBV6-3	TRBJ2-7	-	TGTGCCAGCAGTTACTCGCCAGGGGTCACCTACGAGCAGTACTTC	CASSYSPGVTYEQYF